What follows describes a single T cell receptor (beta chain). What it binds is not known. These data belong to a study of T cells after yellow fever vaccination. Findings of the study overall: Contaminating bulk clonotypes could be abundant in FACS-sorted repertoires.

Trimming removed 5 bases at V and 5 bases at J, with 13 bases between. This CDR3 has 14 residues. Germline assignment: CDR1 MNHEY and CDR2 SMNVEV (reference sequence). TCRdb passed the 5' RACE reads through MiXCR, listing each CDR3 protein once. The repertoire has some 560,000 distinct CDR3 sequences, 15% to 20% of them found once; the top ten carry about 13%. The chain has TRBV27 and TRBJ2-4; D possibly uses TRBD1 or TRBD2 (5 bases each). Specimen: PBMCs, collected 15 days after the yellow fever booster vaccination. The sequence came from a man between 25 and 39 years old who received the YFV17D yellow fever vaccine. The CDR3, as DNA: TGTGCCAGCAGTCCCAGAGGGGAGCAAAACATTCAGTACTTC. Protein sequence: CASSPRGEQNIQYF.